This paragraph covers one T cell receptor (beta chain) sequence. Its antigen is still unknown. Per-nucleotide qualities are absent, and no much larger clonotype sits a single base away. V is pared back by 3 bases and J by 0 bases, with 8 bases lying between the germline termini. The germline V gene yields SQVTM for CDR1 and ANQGSEA for CDR2. Spanning cysteine to phenylalanine, the CDR3 consists of 13 amino acids. CDR3 DNA only is kept here, 39 bases in frame from base 1. The sample belongs to a study of blood T cell repertoires in COVID-19 (TCRdb year 2020). Background for the entire study: Samples covering the acute and convalescent phases of COVID-19 were provided by collaborators in the United States, Italy and Spain. Samples were obtained from the ongoing ImmuneRACE study (first 160 participants) and from over a thousand subjects provided by 6 global collaborators. A de-identified subject ID, COVID-19 status, age in years and sex were almost always included in the sample metadata. Where available, HLA class I and class II types were taken from metadata supplied by the sample provider and were not determined by assay-based typing. Deeply sampled blood TCRbeta repertoires from subjects exposed to, actively infected with, or recovered from COVID-19 were included in the dataset. The repertoires were made available in a free public database intended to serve as a resource for research on the immune response to SARS-CoV-2. The prospective study material was composed of cDNA or gDNA derived from T cells, B-cell-depleted T cells, or PBMCs.

The immunoSEQ Assay, a bias-controlled multiplex PCR, was used to amplify TCRbeta CDR3 regions from genomic DNA. The authors' analysis ran thus. Within the assay, amplification of reference gene primers was used to estimate how many nucleated cells each sample contained. Sequence reads were collapsed and filtered to measure the absolute abundance of every unique TCRbeta CDR3 rearrangement. For each sample, productive Simpson clonality was calculated as the square root of Simpson's diversity index over productive rearrangements. TCRdb provides this immuneACCESS table in a form limited to in-frame rearrangements. Some clones are lacking; in checked studies, under half of them reflect an unresolved V gene, and why the rest are absent is not known. V, J and clone size reflect that table, while D and trimming were determined from the DNA. The sample table records under 400,000 clones; approximately 86% of these occur just once. Roughly 4.2% of the sample is in the top ten clones.

Broad study findings and their caveats: Clinical and demographic metadata were provided uncurated, with the amount varying by source and participant.

Participants in the prospective study were aged roughly 18 to 100 years, lived in 20 to 25 United States geographic areas, and enrolled through a virtual design. Cohort assignment in the prospective study relied on participant-reported clinical history from a screening survey and a study questionnaire. Each participant in the prospective study had whole blood, serum and a nasopharyngeal or oropharyngeal swab collected by mobile phlebotomists. Over an approximately 2-month period, participants in the prospective study had the option of providing additional blood draws and questionnaires. Prospective study blood samples were shipped either frozen or at room temperature before DNA extraction.

Sequenced input: PBMCs or T cells enriched from blood (not recorded which). The clonotype comes from a middle-aged woman with acute COVID-19. The chain uses TRBV29-1 and TRBJ1-2; no D gene is confidently identified. This receptor has the CDR3 CSVDYGANYGYTF. The DNA reads TGCAGCGTTGATTACGGAGCTAACTATGGCTACACCTTC.